Below, 17 T cell receptor beta chains from the same sample are listed, as sequenced in a study of OX40 agonist ivuxolimab in advanced cancers. TCRdb's copy holds only in-frame clones and misses some; the assay was immunoSEQ multiplex PCR. The data show approximately 38,000 clones, around four fifths seen once. The starting material was CD4+ or CD8+ T cells sorted from blood, obtained in a trial of the OX40 agonist ivuxolimab. Receptor source: an adult with an advanced solid tumor such as melanoma, head and neck, liver or kidney cancer.

This clone came up once. V and J are TRBV30 and TRBJ2-7; tentatively, D is TRBD1 (5 bases). Trimming left V 6 bases short and J 2 bases short, with 17 bases between. In germline, CDR1 is GTSNPN, CDR2 SVGIG (reference sequence). The CDR3 covers 14 residues. CDR3 coding DNA: TGTGCCTGTGGATCCCCGACAGCTACCTACGAGCAGTACTTC. It codes for CACGSPTATYEQYF.

V and J are TRBV28 and TRBJ2-2; D not resolved. CDR3 length: 12 amino acids. V lost 3 bases, J lost 5 bases, and 4 bases lay in between. Germline V gene lookup returns CDR1 MDHEN and CDR2 SYDVKM. The CDR3 sequence is CASSFLTGELFF. CDR3 nucleotides: TGTGCCAGCAGTTTCCTAACCGGGGAGCTGTTTTTT.

The CDR3 sequence is CSGGTAGSEQYF. The CDR3 DNA reads as TGCAGTGGGGGGACAGCCGGCTCCGAGCAGTACTTC. This chain links TRBV29-1 with TRBJ2-7; D may be TRBD1 (7 bases). CDR1 and CDR2 from the germline V gene are SQVTM and ANQGSEA. This CDR3 has 12 residues.

The rearrangement joins TRBV20-1 to TRBJ1-2, with D perhaps matching TRBD1 (6 bases). Germline CDR1 DFQATT, CDR2 SNEGSKA (reference sequence). The CDR3 has 11 residues. Trimming shortened V by 3 bases and J by 7 bases, and 9 bases separated the two germline ends. The CDR3 spells CSASTGSGYTF. The CDR3 bases are TGCAGTGCTAGTACAGGGAGTGGCTACACCTTC.

The CDR3, as DNA: TGTGCCAGCAGCCCCGGACAGGGGGTCCACGAGACCCAGTACTTC. The encoded protein is CASSPGQGVHETQYF. The rearrangement uses TRBV7-9 and TRBJ2-5, with 10 bases aligning to TRBD1. CDR3 length: 15 amino acids. CDR1 and CDR2 (germline): SEHNR, FQNEAQ (reference sequence). The V segment lost 5 bases and the J segment 5 bases; nucleotides outside the gene matches: 8.

V and J are TRBV6-5 and TRBJ1-5; possibly TRBD1 for D (6 bases). CDR1 is MNHEY, CDR2 SVGAGI, per germline. This CDR3 is 14 amino acids long. V lost 7 bases and J 6 bases, leaving 16 bases between the germline ends. The CDR3 bases are TGTGCCAGCACTCCGCACGACAGGATTCAGCCCCAGCATTTT. It translates to CASTPHDRIQPQHF.

The chain couples TRBV28 to TRBJ2-1, with TRBD1 matching over 8 bases. The CDR3 has 13 amino acids. With 8 bases clipped from V and 3 bases from J, the junction kept 3 bases outside the gene matches. The germline V gene encodes CDR1 MDHEN and CDR2 SYDVKM. Here the CDR3 reads CASRDRFYNEQFF. CDR3 bases: TGTGCCAGCCGGGACAGGTTCTACAATGAGCAGTTCTTC.

The V and J genes are TRBV7-9 and TRBJ2-1, with 16 nucleotides matching TRBD2. Trimming removed 6 bases from V and 2 bases from J; junction bases left unmatched: 10. CDR3 length: 19 residues. From germline, CDR1 is SEHNR and CDR2 FQNEAQ (reference sequence). The DNA for the CDR3 is TGTGCCAGCAGTCGGCCGGGACTAGCGGGGGGGAGAACCTACAATGAGCAGTTCTTC. Translation gives CASSRPGLAGGRTYNEQFF.

The chain carries TRBV2 and TRBJ1-6; D call uncertain. Germline V gene sequence: CDR1 SNHLY, CDR2 FYNNEI. The ends were cut back, 4 bases at V and 5 bases at J, with 6 bases in the middle. The CDR3 is 13 residues long. CDR3 sequence (DNA): TGTGCCAGCAGTGGGGAGGATAATTCACCCCTCCACTTT. The encoded protein is CASSGEDNSPLHF.

This clone was seen only once. DNA of the CDR3: TGTGCCAGCAGCATAGGGTTGACGGGATCAACGGTGGAGACCCAGTACTTC. Protein sequence: CASSIGLTGSTVETQYF. This chain connects TRBV7-8 to TRBJ2-5; D possibly corresponds to TRBD2 (5 bases). CDR1 SGHVS and CDR2 FQNEAQ come from the germline V gene. V was clipped by 5 bases and J by 5 bases, with 24 bases between them. CDR3 length: 17 residues.

The chain combines TRBV5-1 with TRBJ1-5; D not certain. Germline CDR1 is SGHRS and CDR2 is YFSETQ. The CDR3 consists of 15 residues. V was cut by 0 bases and J by 0 bases, with 7 bases left in between. In nucleotides, the CDR3 is TGCGCCAGCAGCTTGGCCGGGAATAGCAATCAGCCCCAGCATTTT. Translated: CASSLAGNSNQPQHF.

This clone has just a few counts. The genes are TRBV27 and TRBJ1-6; D unresolved. CDR1 is MNHEY, CDR2 SMNVEV, per germline (reference sequence). V gave up 8 bases and J gave up 9 bases, with 14 bases separating them. The CDR3 is 13 amino acids. DNA for the CDR3: TGTGCCAGCTACGGAGGAGGGTTTTCACCCCTCCACTTT. Translated: CASYGGGFSPLHF.

This chain connects TRBV25-1 to TRBJ2-1; 12 bases align to TRBD1. J lost 8 bases, V lost 3 bases, and 5 bases had no gene match. Germline V CDR1 and CDR2: MGHDK, SYGVNS. The CDR3 runs 15 residues. The CDR3 protein is CASSDPGQGADEQFF. The CDR3 nucleotides read TGTGCCAGCAGTGATCCGGGACAGGGGGCCGATGAGCAGTTCTTC.

The chain has TRBV4-3 and TRBJ1-1; D is uncertain. CDR1 is LGHNA and CDR2 is YSLEER in the germline V gene. CDR3 size: 15 residues. Trimming cost V 1 base and J 0 bases, with 9 bases left between them. CDR3 sequence: CASSQGGGVNTEAFF. In DNA, the CDR3 is TGCGCCAGCAGCCAAGGAGGCGGCGTGAACACTGAAGCTTTCTTT.

The J gene is TRBJ1-2, the V gene TRBV7-2; 7 bases line up with TRBD1. V trimming: 5 bases; J trimming: 12 bases; junction bases outside the gene matches: 15. The germline V gene has CDR1 SGHTA and CDR2 FQGNSA. This CDR3 comprises 14 residues. CDR3 loop: CASSPGTPQGGHTF. The DNA of the CDR3 is TGTGCCAGCAGCCCCGGGACTCCTCAAGGGGGCCACACCTTC.

The V and J genes are TRBV7-3 and TRBJ1-3; 7 bases agree with TRBD1. J gave up 4 bases and V 2 bases, and 8 bases lay outside the gene matches. The length of the CDR3 is 16 residues. The germline CDR1 and CDR2 sequences are SGHTA and FQGTGA. This CDR3 is CASSLSRDRGGNTIYF. Here the CDR3 DNA reads TGTGCCAGCAGCTTATCCCGGGACAGAGGCGGAAACACCATATATTTT.

This clone showed up just once. At one of its ends the junction is not consistent with the germline gene, which may arise from a read error. V is TRBV5-4 and J is TRBJ2-2; TRBD1 aligns across 11 bases. This CDR3 has 15 residues. The germline V gene encodes CDR1 SGHNT and CDR2 YYREEE (reference sequence). CDR3 coding DNA: TGTGCCAGCAGCGGGGGACAGGGGGACACCGAGGAGCTGTTTTTT. The encoded protein is CASSGGQGDTEELFF. The full variable domain, rest sourced from reference TRBV5-4 and TRBJ2-2, is ETGVTQSPTHLIKTRGQQVTLRCSSQSGHNTVSWYQQALGQGPQFIFQYYREEENGRGNFPPRFSGLQFPNYSSELNVNALELDDSALYLCASSGGQGDTEELFFGEGSRLTVL.